Below are 14 T cell receptor beta chains sequenced from a single sample in a study of T-cell reconstitution after alpha-beta-depleted transplantation in children. During its preparation, the TCRbeta library received unique molecular identifiers. TCRdb redid the calling of the PCR reads with MiXCR, one entry per CDR3 protein. The sample yields 500,000 or so distinct CDR3 sequences, about an eighth seen once. The sample here was PBMCs, mostly from graft donor cells, taken 180 days after TCRalphabeta/CD19-depleted stem cell transplant. The receptors were gathered from a female patient aged 2 to 10 who had a stem cell transplant for aplastic anemia, so the T cells may come from the graft donor.

The chain employs TRBV7-2 and TRBJ2-7; the D gene is possibly TRBD1 (5 bases). Looked up from germline, CDR1 is SGHTA and CDR2 is FQGNSA. There are 14 residues in the CDR3. The V end lost 1 base, the J end lost 6 bases, and 13 bases lay between the germline ends. CDR3 in DNA: TGTGCCAGCAGCTTAGGGGGCAGGGTTGGCGAGCAGTACGTC. Translating it yields CASSLGGRVGEQYV.

In its sample, this clonotype was seen many times. The DNA of the CDR3 is TGTGCCAGCAGTCCAGAGGTGAGGAACACTGAAGCTTTCTTT. Its protein is CASSPEVRNTEAFF. V gene TRBV12-3 or TRBV12-4 combines with J gene TRBJ1-1; D uncertain. CDR3 length equals 14 residues. The ends were cut back, 5 bases at V and 1 base at J, with 11 bases in the middle.

This clonotype was detected only a few times. This rearrangement joins TRBV27 to TRBJ1-1; D unresolved. Germline CDR1 is MNHEY and CDR2 is SMNVEV (reference sequence). V dropped 4 bases and J dropped 0 bases, with 12 bases sitting between them. CDR3 length equals 15 residues. In DNA form, the CDR3 reads TGTGCCAGCAGTTGGCGCAGAGGAGTGAACACTGAAGCTTTCTTT. This codes for CASSWRRGVNTEAFF.

This clonotype appeared a few times. V gene TRBV5-4 combines with J gene TRBJ1-3; D is uncertain. The V end lost 0 bases, the J end lost 2 bases, and 12 bases lay between the germline ends. Per germline, CDR1 SGHNT and CDR2 YYREEE (reference sequence). The CDR3 covers 16 residues. CDR3 nucleotides: TGTGCCAGCAGCTTGGGTCACGGCGCCCCTGGAAACACCATATATTTT. It yields the protein CASSLGHGAPGNTIYF.

This chain connects TRBV5-1 to TRBJ2-3, with 7 bases aligning to TRBD2. V dropped 4 bases and J dropped 3; count of bases not matched to a gene: 5. CDR1 and CDR2 from the germline V gene are SGHRS and YFSETQ. The CDR3 has 14 residues. The DNA for the CDR3 is TGCGCCAGCAGCAACCCTAGCGGTACAGATACGCAGTATTTT. It yields the protein CASSNPSGTDTQYF.

This clonotype was detected many times. CDR3 nucleotide sequence: TGTGCCAGCAGTACGACAGCTAGCACAGATACGCAGTATTTT. Amino acids: CASSTTASTDTQYF. This chain uses TRBV6-5 with TRBJ2-3, with a tentative D call TRBD1 (5 bases). This CDR3 spans 14 amino acids. V lost 5 bases and J 0 bases, leaving 9 bases between the germline ends. Germline assignment: CDR1 MNHEY and CDR2 SVGAGI.

The chain is built from TRBV19 and TRBJ1-4; D might be TRBD1 (6 bases). Germline-derived CDR1 and CDR2 are LNHDA and SQIVND (reference sequence). The V and J ends lost 5 bases and 8 bases respectively, with 15 bases between them. The CDR3 has 14 residues. The CDR3 region has the DNA TGTGCCAGTAGTTCAGGACAGAGGAGAGAAAAACTGTTTTTT. As protein: CASSSGQRREKLFF.

V gene TRBV3-1 combines with J gene TRBJ2-1, with 11 positions matching TRBD2. Germline V CDR1 and CDR2: LGHDT, YNNKEL (reference sequence). The CDR3 has 17 amino acids. The V segment lost 3 bases and the J segment 4 bases; nucleotides outside the gene matches: 8. The CDR3 nucleotides are TGTGCCAGCAGCCACGAAGGACTAGCGGGCCTATACAATGAGCAGTTCTTC. This encodes CASSHEGLAGLYNEQFF.

This rearrangement joins TRBV12-3 or TRBV12-4 to TRBJ2-1; 16 positions agree with TRBD2. This CDR3 comprises 18 residues. The J segment lost 0 bases and the V segment lost 4 bases, leaving 3 bases of the junction unmatched. CDR3 protein: CASSWGLAGGYSYNEQFF. Here the CDR3 DNA reads TGTGCCAGCAGTTGGGGACTAGCGGGAGGGTACTCCTACAATGAGCAGTTCTTC.

This clonotype has only a few counts. The genes are TRBV6-7 and TRBJ2-1; 10 positions agree with TRBD1. TRBV6-7 is annotated as an ORF whose role is uncertain. This CDR3 spans 20 amino acids. Germline trimming cut 0 bases from V and 3 bases from J; bases unmatched to any gene: 14. The CDR3 nucleotides read TGTGCCAGCAGTTACTCGATTGTGGACATAGGGGACAGGGGCTACAATGAGCAGTTCTTC. It yields the protein CASSYSIVDIGDRGYNEQFF.

Notes on this clonotype: One base away lies a much larger clone, so this may be a sequencing read error. This chain connects TRBV12-3 or TRBV12-4 to TRBJ2-7; D is possibly TRBD2 (6 bases). This CDR3 is built from 16 residues. Here the CDR3 DNA reads TGTGCCAGCAGTTTGGCCCCCTCGTTGCCGGACTACGAGCATTACTTC. This sequence encodes CASSLAPSLPDYEHYF.

This clonotype occurred a few times. The chain employs TRBV12-3 or TRBV12-4 and TRBJ2-3, with 7 bases aligning to TRBD1. The junction had 6 bases not matched to a gene; V was cut back by 4 bases and J by 5 bases. This CDR3 contains 14 residues. The CDR3 DNA reads as TGTGCCAGCAGTTCTTCAACAGGGGTAGATACGCAGTATTTT. Its translation: CASSSSTGVDTQYF.

This clonotype has a handful of counts. The chain couples TRBV7-2 to TRBJ2-2; the match to TRBD2 covers 9 bases. This CDR3 is 16 amino acids long. Germline CDR1 reads SGHTA; CDR2 reads FQGNSA. V gave up 1 base and J gave up 6 bases; unmatched junction bases: 6. CDR3 region: CASSLVVAGVSGELFF. The DNA of the CDR3 is TGTGCCAGCAGCTTAGTGGTAGCGGGAGTCTCCGGGGAGCTGTTTTTT.

The J gene is TRBJ1-5, the V gene TRBV28, with unresolved D. Germline assignment: CDR1 MDHEN and CDR2 SYDVKM. This CDR3 spans 15 amino acids. V lost 6 bases, J lost 1 base, and 13 bases lay in between. The CDR3 DNA reads TGTGCCAGCAGCCACAGATCCCCCAGCAATCAGCCCCAGCATTTT. This sequence encodes CASSHRSPSNQPQHF. The full variable domain, its missing parts supplied by reference TRBV28 and TRBJ1-5, is DVKVTQSSRYLVKRTGEKVFLECVQDMDHENMFWYRQDPGLGLRLIYFSYDVKMKEKGDIPEGYSVSREKKERFSLILESASTNQTSMYLCASSHRSPSNQPQHFGDGTRLSIL.